This TCR beta chain was identified during a study of naive and memory T cell subsets. A UMI-containing oligonucleotide was joined by 3' ligation to the TCR cDNA template. Whole-blood samples were less than 3 ml of peripheral blood from healthy adult volunteers. Cells were not sorted; total RNA input targeted about 1 to 1000 ng. Four PCR rounds used nested alpha and beta constant region primers plus the SP2 primer. Blood and skin TCR RNA was reverse transcribed with alpha and beta constant primers. TCRdb re-derived calls from the 5' RACE reads in MiXCR, one entry per CDR3 protein. The sample lists 55,000 to 65,000 distinct CDR3 sequences; 6.5% to 9% were seen once. Germline V gives CDR1 DFQATT, CDR2 SNEGSKA (reference sequence). The germline V and J ends were trimmed by 4 bases and 7 bases, with 5 bases remaining between them. The CDR3 extends over 10 amino acids.

The TCR originated in a female donor in good health. The rearrangement uses TRBV20-1 and TRBJ2-1, with D uncertain. Here the CDR3 DNA reads TGCAGTGCTACCGAAAATGAGCAGTTCTTC. Translation: CSATENEQFF.